One and the same sample provided the 31 T cell receptor beta chains below, sequenced in a study of radiotherapy plus CTLA-4 blockade in lung cancer. Repertoires were generated with immunoSEQ multiplex PCR, while TCRdb's copy carries only in-frame clones and drops some. The sample lists about 100,000 clones; 83% were seen once. The specimen comprised peripheral blood, sampled from a patient treated with radiotherapy plus ipilimumab. The receptor set was obtained from a human donor with non-small cell lung cancer who had stable disease on radiotherapy plus ipilimumab.

This rearrangement joins TRBV6-6 to TRBJ1-5; D perhaps matches TRBD1 (6 bases). V lost 8 bases and J 7 bases, leaving 18 bases between the germline ends. The CDR3 has 14 amino acids. Germline V gene lookup returns CDR1 MNHNY and CDR2 SVGAGI (reference sequence). CDR3 coding DNA: TGTGCCAGCGGAAAACAGGGTCCACGACAGCCCCAGCATTTT. It yields the protein CASGKQGPRQPQHF.

The chain links TRBV27 to TRBJ2-3; no reliable D call. V lost 5 bases, J lost 2 bases, and 14 bases lay in between. The CDR3 runs 15 residues. Germline values: CDR1 MNHEY, CDR2 SMNVEV (reference sequence). CDR3 amino acids: CASSVKRIPTDTQYF. CDR3 sequence (DNA): TGTGCCAGCAGTGTTAAAAGGATTCCCACAGATACGCAGTATTTT.

CDR3 DNA sequence: TGTGCCAGCAGCAGGACTAGCGGGGGGGGCACAGATACGCAGTATTTT. It yields the protein CASSRTSGGGTDTQYF. The chain couples TRBV6-4 to TRBJ2-3; 15 nucleotides align to TRBD2. CDR1 and CDR2 from the germline V gene are MRHNA and SNTAGT. The V gene end was trimmed by 6 bases and the J gene end by 1 base; junction bases not matched to a gene: 2. This CDR3 comprises 16 residues.

The chain carries TRBV5-8 and TRBJ2-2, with TRBD2 identical over 9 bases. CDR1 SGHTS and CDR2 YDEGEE come from the germline V gene. V gave up 3 bases and J gave up 0 bases; unmatched junction bases: 0. CDR3 size: 15 residues. Here the CDR3 reads CASSSSGANTGELFF. CDR3 DNA: TGTGCCAGCAGCTCTAGCGGGGCGAACACCGGGGAGCTGTTTTTT.

This clone was counted a single time. The chain combines TRBV28 with TRBJ2-1; 9 nucleotides line up with TRBD2. CDR1 MDHEN and CDR2 SYDVKM come from the germline V gene. The CDR3 has 13 amino acids. V lost 4 bases and J lost 12; bases outside the gene matches: 7. CDR3 sequence reads: CASSSGLAIGQFF. CDR3 DNA sequence: TGTGCCAGCAGTTCGGGACTAGCCATCGGGCAGTTCTTC.

The chain links TRBV19 to TRBJ2-6, with 7 bases identical to TRBD1. The length of the CDR3 is 16 residues. J lost 0 bases, V lost 7 bases, and 6 bases had no gene match. CDR1 is LNHDA, CDR2 SQIVND, per germline (reference sequence). The CDR3 DNA sequence: TGTGCCAGTACCGGGACAGCAGGCTCTGGGGCCAACGTCCTGACTTTC. It specifies CASTGTAGSGANVLTF.

This chain uses TRBV7-9 with TRBJ1-1; D may be TRBD1 (5 bases). This CDR3 comprises 14 residues. CDR1 and CDR2 (germline): SEHNR, FQNEAQ (reference sequence). The V end lost 1 base, the J end lost 5 bases, and 11 bases lay between the germline ends. The CDR3 loop is CASSLDGPGTEAFF. The CDR3 region has the DNA TGTGCCAGCAGCTTAGATGGACCAGGGACTGAAGCTTTCTTT.

This clone appeared once. The V call is TRBV11-1, the J call TRBJ1-2, with D perhaps matching TRBD1 (5 bases). V was trimmed by 3 bases and J by 5 bases, leaving 10 bases between them. This CDR3 region has 13 residues. Germline values: CDR1 SGHAT, CDR2 FQDESV (reference sequence). CDR3 loop: CASSFDSVYGYTF. The CDR3 DNA is TGTGCCAGCAGCTTTGACAGCGTTTATGGCTACACCTTC.

This clone was observed a single time. This chain joins TRBV28 and TRBJ1-3; maybe TRBD1 (6 bases). The CDR3 is made up of 16 amino acids. V was shortened by 4 bases and J by 0 bases, with 13 bases between the two germline ends. CDR1 MDHEN and CDR2 SYDVKM come from the germline V gene. CDR3 coding DNA: TGTGCCAGCAGTTCCCTAGGGGGGGCCTCTGGAAACACCATATATTTT. It translates to CASSSLGGASGNTIYF.

J is TRBJ2-7 and V is TRBV23-1; 9 bases fit TRBD1. TRBV23-1 is an ORF, and what it does is uncertain. This CDR3 is 16 amino acids long. The V segment lost 4 bases and the J segment 3 bases; nucleotides outside the gene matches: 10. CDR3 amino acids: CASSPTGGAEVYEQYF. The CDR3 coding sequence is TGCGCCAGCAGTCCTACAGGGGGCGCAGAGGTCTACGAGCAGTACTTC.

This rearrangement joins TRBV30 to TRBJ1-5, with 7 bases fitting TRBD1. J lost 3 bases, V lost 3 bases, and 2 bases had no gene match. Germline CDR1 and CDR2: GTSNPN and SVGIG (reference sequence). The CDR3 consists of 13 residues. The CDR3 DNA reads TGTGCCTGGAGCACAGGGGACAATCAGCCCCAGCATTTT. Translation: CAWSTGDNQPQHF. The whole variable domain, filled in from reference TRBV30 and TRBJ1-5, reads SQTIHQWPATLVQPVGSPLSLECTVEGTSNPNLYWYRQAAGRGLQLLFYSVGIGQISSEVPQNLSASRPQDRQFILSSKKLLLSDSGFYLCAWSTGDNQPQHFGDGTRLSIL.

The V gene is TRBV7-8, the J gene TRBJ2-7; 11 bases match TRBD1. Losses at the gene ends were 5 bases for V and 7 bases for J; bases not matched to a gene: 7. This CDR3 contains 14 residues. Germline loops: CDR1 SGHVS, CDR2 FQNEAQ. The CDR3 sequence: CASSRTGGTGEQYF. In DNA form, the CDR3 reads TGTGCCAGCAGCCGGACAGGGGGCACGGGGGAGCAGTACTTC.

The chain carries TRBV18 and TRBJ1-1; D not certain. Trimming shortened V by 2 bases and J by 2 bases, and 9 bases separated the two germline ends. The CDR3 covers 14 residues. CDR1 KGHSH and CDR2 LQKENI come from the germline V gene. The DNA for the CDR3 is TGTGCCAGCTCACCAGGTCTGATAAACACTGAAGCTTTCTTT. Translation gives CASSPGLINTEAFF.

V usage is TRBV7-2 and J usage is TRBJ2-2; 13 bases fit TRBD2. The CDR3 is 16 residues long. Trimming took 2 bases from V and 7 from J; bases not matched to a gene: 4. Per the germline V gene, CDR1 is SGHTA and CDR2 is FQGNSA. CDR3 bases: TGTGCCAGCAGCTTAAGGACTAGCGGGAGTGTCGGGGAGCTGTTTTTT. Translating it yields CASSLRTSGSVGELFF.

Only a few counts were recorded for this clone. This sequence joins TRBV14 and TRBJ2-7; 9 bases agree with TRBD1. The CDR3 runs 16 residues. V trimming: 0 bases; J trimming: 1 base; junction bases outside the gene matches: 4. The germline CDR1 and CDR2 sequences are SGHDN and FVKESK. The chain's CDR3 is CASSQDRGQGSYEQYF. The CDR3 DNA reads as TGTGCCAGCAGCCAAGATAGGGGACAGGGATCCTACGAGCAGTACTTC.

The V gene is TRBV7-8, the J gene TRBJ2-3, with D uncertain. CDR3 length equals 15 residues. The V and J ends lost 3 bases and 2 bases respectively, with 12 bases between them. The germline gives CDR1 SGHVS, CDR2 FQNEAQ. Here the CDR3 reads CASSFVGSTTDTQYF. For the CDR3, the DNA is TGTGCCAGCAGCTTTGTCGGGTCCACCACAGATACGCAGTATTTT.

The chain employs TRBV7-2 and TRBJ2-7; D is perhaps TRBD2 (5 bases). The V end lost 7 bases, the J end lost 0 bases, and 16 bases lay between the germline ends. From germline, CDR1 is SGHTA and CDR2 FQGNSA. This CDR3 is built from 15 residues. The CDR3 is CASTPGRTSSYEQYF. The DNA of the CDR3 is TGTGCCAGCACCCCGGGGAGAACAAGCTCCTACGAGCAGTACTTC. Variable domain in full (rest from reference TRBV7-2 and TRBJ2-7): GAGVSQSPSNKVTEKGKDVELRCDPISGHTALYWYRQSLGQGLEFLIYFQGNSAPDKSGLPSDRFSAERTGGSVSTLTIQRTQQEDSAVYLCASTPGRTSSYEQYFGPGTRLTVT.

The sample holds one count of this clone. The CDR3, as DNA: TGTGCCAGCAGCTTTTGGGGAAACACCATATATTTT. Translating gives CASSFWGNTIYF. This rearrangement joins TRBV5-6 to TRBJ1-3, with D hard to call. V lost 2 bases and J 4 bases, leaving 4 bases between the germline ends. This CDR3 is built from 12 residues. The germline CDR1 and CDR2 sequences are SGHDT and YYEEEE.

This chain uses TRBV28 with TRBJ1-4; no clear D. V dropped 7 bases and J dropped 4 bases, with 7 bases sitting between them. This CDR3 is 12 amino acids long. The V gene's germline CDR1 is MDHEN and CDR2 SYDVKM. Here the CDR3 reads CASKDYNEKLFF. CDR3 sequence (DNA): TGTGCCAGCAAGGACTATAATGAAAAACTGTTTTTT.

The V call is TRBV5-1, the J call TRBJ2-7, with 10 positions matching TRBD2. With 2 bases clipped from V and 4 bases from J, the junction kept 3 bases outside the gene matches. CDR3 length equals 14 residues. Germline CDR1 reads SGHRS; CDR2 reads YFSETQ. For the CDR3, the DNA is TGCGCCAGCAGCTTTTCTAGCGGGGGATACGAGCAGTACTTC. As protein: CASSFSSGGYEQYF.

This chain uses TRBV7-9 with TRBJ2-1; D gene uncertain. The V gene's germline CDR1 is SEHNR and CDR2 FQNEAQ (reference sequence). This CDR3 is 15 amino acids long. Between the trimmed V and J ends, which lost 4 bases and 1 base, there was a span of 11 bases. The DNA of the CDR3 is TGTGCCAGCAGCTCACAGATAAAGTCCTACAATGAGCAGTTCTTC. It encodes CASSSQIKSYNEQFF.

The chain combines TRBV6-6 with TRBJ1-5, with D perhaps matching TRBD1 (6 bases). V was pared by 7 bases and J by 6 bases, with 19 bases between. CDR1 and CDR2 from the germline V gene are MNHNY and SVGAGI (reference sequence). This CDR3 has 15 amino acids. Here the CDR3 reads CASTQWGGEGQPQHF. For the CDR3, the DNA is TGTGCCAGCACCCAATGGGGGGGCGAGGGTCAGCCCCAGCATTTT.

This clone was observed once. The V call is TRBV6-5, the J call TRBJ1-1, with D possibly matching TRBD1 (5 bases). Germline assignment: CDR1 MNHEY and CDR2 SVGAGI. The CDR3 is 13 amino acids. The V end was cut by 6 bases, the J end by 0 bases, with 8 bases between. The CDR3 here is CASRVQVNTEAFF. CDR3 coding DNA: TGTGCCAGCAGGGTACAGGTGAACACTGAAGCTTTCTTT.

Points on this clone: Within the sample, other DNA sequences also encode this same CDR3. The rearrangement joins TRBV9 to TRBJ1-6; TRBD1 aligns across 9 bases. The CDR3 has 15 residues. Germline values: CDR1 SGDLS, CDR2 YYNGEE. The junction had 5 bases not matched to a gene; V was cut back by 3 bases and J by 7 bases. CDR3 DNA sequence: TGTGCCAGCAGCGAGGGGACAGGGTCAAATTCACCCCTCCACTTT. This sequence encodes CASSEGTGSNSPLHF.

This rearrangement joins TRBV20-1 to TRBJ2-1; maybe TRBD2 (5 bases). The CDR3 extends over 11 amino acids. Germline assignment: CDR1 DFQATT and CDR2 SNEGSKA (reference sequence). V was trimmed by 6 bases and J by 9 bases, leaving 12 bases between them. CDR3 residues: CSAPDSSEQFF. DNA of the CDR3: TGCAGTGCCCCGGACTCGAGTGAGCAGTTCTTC.

The chain is built from TRBV30 and TRBJ2-3, with D possibly being TRBD1 or TRBD2 (7 bases each). The germline CDR1 and CDR2 sequences are GTSNPN and SVGIG (reference sequence). The CDR3 length is 15 residues. V lost 5 bases and J 6 bases, leaving 21 bases between the germline ends. CDR3 coding DNA: TGTGCCTGGGGGGAGGGGGCTAGCGATCGGGATACGCAGTATTTT. This codes for CAWGEGASDRDTQYF. The full variable domain, with the rest looked up from reference TRBV30 and TRBJ2-3, is SQTIHQWPATLVQPVGSPLSLECTVEGTSNPNLYWYRQAAGRGLQLLFYSVGIGQISSEVPQNLSASRPQDRQFILSSKKLLLSDSGFYLCAWGEGASDRDTQYFGPGTRLTVL.

This clone was seen a handful of times. This chain links TRBV7-2 with TRBJ2-3; possibly TRBD2 for D (5 bases). Germline CDR1 and CDR2: SGHTA and FQGNSA. The length of the CDR3 is 13 residues. The V gene lost 5 bases and the J gene lost 5 bases, with 11 bases spanning the gap. CDR3 in DNA: TGTGCCAGCAGCACGGGAAGTGGAGATACGCAGTATTTT. As protein: CASSTGSGDTQYF.

This chain joins TRBV11-2 and TRBJ2-5; D call uncertain. This CDR3 has 15 amino acids. Deletions cut 0 bases from V and 5 bases from J, with 13 bases between. Germline CDR1 reads SGHAT; CDR2 reads FQNNGV. In DNA form, the CDR3 reads TGTGCCAGCAGCTTAGATGGCGCGACTGAGGAGACCCAGTACTTC. Its protein is CASSLDGATEETQYF.

As DNA, the CDR3 is TGCGCCAGCAGCTTCGGGACAGGGGGCTTGAGGGAAAAACTGTTTTTT. Translating gives CASSFGTGGLREKLFF. V and J are TRBV5-1 and TRBJ1-4; 12 nucleotides line up with TRBD1. Unmatched junction bases numbered 7, after V lost 2 bases and J lost 8 bases. CDR3 length: 16 residues. Looked up from germline, CDR1 is SGHRS and CDR2 is YFSETQ.

The chain is built from TRBV4-1 and TRBJ2-1, with 13 bases identical to TRBD2. Per the germline V gene, CDR1 is MGHRA and CDR2 is YSYEKL. Trimming removed 0 bases from V and 10 bases from J; junction bases left unmatched: 12. The CDR3 totals 18 residues. CDR3 residues: CASSQDDLGLAGEREQFF. In DNA form, the CDR3 reads TGCGCCAGCAGCCAAGATGACCTAGGACTAGCGGGAGAGAGAGAGCAGTTCTTC.

The chain uses TRBV27 and TRBJ1-1; D unresolved. CDR3 length: 15 residues. Germline CDR1 and CDR2: MNHEY and SMNVEV (reference sequence). Trimming removed 6 bases from V and 1 base from J, with 15 bases in between. CDR3 DNA: TGTGCCAGCAGGCCAAGGGAACTCCAGAACACTGAAGCTTTCTTT. It encodes CASRPRELQNTEAFF.